A single sample is the source of the 20 T cell receptor beta chains below, sequenced in a study of T cells expressing NK-cell markers. After re-calling the 5' RACE reads, TCRdb lists one entry per CDR3 protein, DNA absent. This sample contains 300,000 to 450,000 distinct CDR3 sequences. The material sequenced was blood T cells: a sorted CD56 or NKG2C T cell subset, CD4+ or CD8+ T cells, or bulk PBMC T cells (not recorded which). These receptors all come from a man aged 18-69 years in good health.

The chain employs TRBV7-9 and TRBJ2-5; TCRdb picks TRBD2, but there is no DNA to check that call. Germline-derived CDR1 and CDR2 are SEHNR and FQNEAQ (reference sequence). This CDR3 contains 16 residues. The CDR3 sequence: CASSYGGLAGQETQYF.

The chain is built from TRBV20-1 and TRBJ2-3; TCRdb calls TRBD2, which cannot be checked without DNA. The CDR3 loop spans 15 amino acids. Germline values: CDR1 DFQATT, CDR2 SNEGSKA (reference sequence). The CDR3 sequence: CSARDSLAGWPTQYF.

The chain uses TRBV9 and TRBJ2-3; the D call of TRBD1 rests on TCRdb alone, since no DNA is present to check it. The germline gives CDR1 SGDLS, CDR2 YYNGEE. The CDR3 has 16 amino acids. The CDR3: CASSPQPGLDTDTQYF.

The J gene is TRBJ2-5, the V gene TRBV12-3 or TRBV12-4. The CDR3 contains 15 residues. The CDR3 region is CASSFAGPKDETQYF.

V gene TRBV30 combines with J gene TRBJ2-1. The CDR3 consists of 12 residues. Germline V gene data show CDR1 as GTSNPN and CDR2 as SVGIG (reference sequence). The chain's CDR3 is CAWSLTYNEQFF.

The chain couples TRBV6-1 to TRBJ1-2; checking the TCRdb D call of TRBD1 is not possible without DNA. Per germline, CDR1 MNHNS and CDR2 SASEGT. There are 14 residues in the CDR3. The CDR3 sequence is CATRGTAPNYGYTF.

The rearrangement joins TRBV7-7 to TRBJ2-3; TCRdb's D call, TRBD1, is unchecked because there is no DNA. Germline loops: CDR1 SSHAT, CDR2 FNYEAQ (reference sequence). The CDR3 is made up of 14 amino acids. CDR3 sequence: CASSLDRATDTQYF.

This chain connects TRBV18 to TRBJ2-3. This CDR3 is 14 amino acids long. Germline CDR1 reads KGHSH; CDR2 reads LQKENI. CDR3 region: CASSHDFFTDTQYF.

The chain joins TRBV7-2 to TRBJ2-2. The CDR3 has 14 amino acids. The germline CDR1 and CDR2 sequences are SGHTA and FQGNSA. The CDR3 loop reads CASSLARNTGELFF.

The chain carries TRBV12-3 or TRBV12-4 and TRBJ1-2; TCRdb names TRBD1, which stays unverified in the absence of DNA. The CDR3 loop spans 14 amino acids. The chain's CDR3 is CASSGGWINYGYTF.

This chain links TRBV20-1 with TRBJ1-5; no DNA is available, so the TRBD1 call from TCRdb remains unchecked. The CDR3 runs to 16 residues. Germline loops: CDR1 DFQATT, CDR2 SNEGSKA (reference sequence). CDR3 loop: CSARSKGDWGPRPQHF.

The rearrangement uses TRBV29-1 and TRBJ2-3; TCRdb indicates TRBD2, and absent DNA this call remains unverified. Germline-derived CDR1 and CDR2 are SQVTM and ANQGSEA. This CDR3 region has 14 residues. The CDR3 sequence is CSVRRTTFTDTQYF.

This chain joins TRBV5-6 and TRBJ2-3; TCRdb proposes TRBD2, but this gene call is untestable without DNA. The CDR3 has 15 residues. CDR1 is SGHDT and CDR2 is YYEEEE in the germline V gene. This CDR3 reads CASSGTSGSADTQYF.

CDR3 protein: CASSSRLESDTQYF. The V call is TRBV5-1, the J call TRBJ2-3. The CDR3 totals 14 residues. Germline V gene data show CDR1 as SGHRS and CDR2 as YFSETQ.

This chain connects TRBV20-1 to TRBJ2-7; TCRdb gives TRBD2 as the D gene, but with no DNA this cannot be confirmed. The CDR3 extends over 14 amino acids. Germline CDR1 DFQATT, CDR2 SNEGSKA (reference sequence). This CDR3 is CSVALRGAPSEQYF.

The chain employs TRBV7-2 and TRBJ1-2. Germline loops: CDR1 SGHTA, CDR2 FQGNSA. The CDR3 runs 15 residues. CDR3 residues: CASSSILAGLDGYTF. The full variable domain, in which reference TRBV7-2 and TRBJ1-2 provide the parts outside the CDR3, is GAGVSQSPSNKVTEKGKDVELRCDPISGHTALYWYRQSLGQGLEFLIYFQGNSAPDKSGLPSDRFSAERTGGSVSTLTIQRTQQEDSAVYLCASSSILAGLDGYTFGSGTRLTVV.

CDR3 loop: CASSPRGQTNYGYTF. This rearrangement joins TRBV18 to TRBJ1-2; TCRdb indicates TRBD1, and absent DNA this call remains unverified. CDR1 is KGHSH and CDR2 is LQKENI in the germline V gene. The length of the CDR3 is 15 residues.

The chain couples TRBV20-1 to TRBJ1-4; TCRdb calls TRBD1, which cannot be checked without DNA. The CDR3 sequence is 15 residues long. CDR1 and CDR2 (germline): DFQATT, SNEGSKA (reference sequence). The CDR3 is CSASSRGRTNEKLFF.

This rearrangement joins TRBV15 to TRBJ2-7. The germline CDR1 and CDR2 sequences are LNHNV and YYDKDF (reference sequence). There are 12 residues in the CDR3. The CDR3 loop reads CATSRVQSEQYF.

The J gene is TRBJ2-1, the V gene TRBV20-1; without DNA, the TCRdb call of TRBD1 cannot be checked. Germline CDR1 DFQATT, CDR2 SNEGSKA (reference sequence). The CDR3 contains 14 residues. This chain's CDR3 is CSASEWGVRDEQFF.